This TCR beta chain stems from a study of blood T cell repertoires in COVID-19. CDR3 size: 14 residues. In germline, CDR1 is SGHTA, CDR2 FQGNSA. The germline V and J ends were trimmed by 1 base and 9 bases, with 13 bases remaining between them. As handled by the study authors: Reference gene primer amplification gave estimated nucleated cell counts. Assay: immunoSEQ multiplex PCR; the TCRdb copy retains only in-frame clones and omits some. That table is the source of V, J and clone size, and D and trimming were worked out from the DNA. Of roughly 50,000 clones in the sample, about 90% were seen once. This clonotype was sampled from a human donor in a cohort sampled during active COVID-19. The source material was peripheral blood. The J gene is TRBJ2-1, the V gene TRBV7-2; D perhaps matches TRBD1 (6 bases). The CDR3 reads CASSLEQGRGEQFF. CDR3 DNA sequence: TGTGCCAGCAGCTTAGAACAGGGACGGGGTGAGCAGTTCTTC. The full variable domain, rest sourced from reference TRBV7-2 and TRBJ2-1, is GAGVSQSPSNKVTEKGKDVELRCDPISGHTALYWYRQSLGQGLEFLIYFQGNSAPDKSGLPSDRFSAERTGGSVSTLTIQRTQQEDSAVYLCASSLEQGRGEQFFGPGTRLTVL.